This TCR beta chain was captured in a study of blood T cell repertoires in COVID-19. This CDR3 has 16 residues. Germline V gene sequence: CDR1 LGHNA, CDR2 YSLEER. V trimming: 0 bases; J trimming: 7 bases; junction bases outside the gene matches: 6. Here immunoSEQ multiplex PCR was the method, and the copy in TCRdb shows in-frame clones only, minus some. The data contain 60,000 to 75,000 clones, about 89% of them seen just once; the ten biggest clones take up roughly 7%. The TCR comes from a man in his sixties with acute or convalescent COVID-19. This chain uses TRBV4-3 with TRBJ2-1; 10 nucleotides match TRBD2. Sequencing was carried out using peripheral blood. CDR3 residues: CASSQEALAGRNEQFF. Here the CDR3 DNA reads TGCGCCAGCAGCCAAGAGGCACTAGCGGGGCGGAATGAGCAGTTCTTC.